In its sample, the clone carrying this T cell receptor (beta chain) was seen many times. Its antigen remains unidentified. This entry comes from a study of CD8 T cells in ankylosing spondylitis. Notes on the study in general: A TCR beta motif of eight highly homologous variants appeared characteristic of ankylosing spondylitis blood. Disease-linked clones proved CD8+ and comparatively uncommon in peripheral blood. Reported data indicate significant enrichment of disease-linked clones within matched ankylosing spondylitis synovial fluid.

Quantitative 5'-RACE was performed with molecular barcodes, and it yielded the TCR beta libraries. TCRdb reprocessed the 5' RACE reads with MiXCR, giving one entry per CDR3 protein. The top ten clones hold about 6.8% of a sample with under 300,000 distinct CDR3 sequences, 7.5% to 9% of them seen once. Germline V gene data show CDR1 as SGHTA and CDR2 as FQGNSA. V was clipped by 5 bases and J by 12 bases; unmatched bases: 13. CDR3 size: 15 residues. Sample: blood, either unsorted or a sorted T cell fraction (not recorded which). The chain carries TRBV7-2 and TRBJ2-1, with TRBD2 matching over 10 bases. The TCR sequence derives from a male donor with ankylosing spondylitis or in good health (not recorded which). CDR3 protein: CASSASGGFIRGQFF. CDR3 DNA sequence: TGTGCCAGCAGCGCTAGCGGGGGTTTCATACGGGGGCAGTTCTTC.